The 30 T cell receptor beta chains reported below all come from one sample, sequenced in a study of blood T cell repertoires in COVID-19. Generated by immunoSEQ multiplex PCR, the TCRdb table keeps only in-frame clones and is missing some. The data show around 75,000 clones, about four fifths seen once. Source material: peripheral blood. Receptor source: a man in his forties or fifties with COVID-19, enrolled during active disease.

This clone appeared a few times. V gene TRBV5-1 combines with J gene TRBJ1-1; D ambiguous. CDR1 is SGHRS, CDR2 YFSETQ, per germline. This CDR3 spans 17 amino acids. V gave up 4 bases and J gave up 1 base, with 20 bases separating them. The CDR3 loop is CASSPPGTGRKNTEAFF. In nucleotides, the CDR3 is TGCGCCAGCAGCCCGCCCGGTACGGGGAGGAAGAACACTGAAGCTTTCTTT.

The chain is built from TRBV3-1 (or the pseudogene TRBV3-2) and TRBJ2-3; possible D gene TRBD1, 5 bases. This CDR3 is built from 15 residues. V was trimmed by 1 base and J by 8 bases, leaving 16 bases between them. Germline V gene data show CDR1 as LGHDT and CDR2 as YNNKEL (reference sequence). Here the CDR3 reads CASSQGQLGAGTQYF. The CDR3 nucleotides are TGTGCCAGCAGCCAAGGACAGCTTGGGGCAGGTACGCAGTATTTT.

J is TRBJ2-3 and V is TRBV5-1, with TRBD1 matching over 7 bases. V lost 4 bases to trimming and J lost 2 bases; unmatched junction nucleotides: 10. The V gene's germline CDR1 is SGHRS and CDR2 YFSETQ. The CDR3 sequence is 16 residues long. The chain's CDR3 is CASSPSSGTDTDTQYF. CDR3 DNA sequence: TGCGCCAGCAGCCCCAGCTCCGGGACAGACACAGATACGCAGTATTTT.

The chain is built from TRBV2 and TRBJ1-1; no clear D. The V gene's germline CDR1 is SNHLY and CDR2 FYNNEI. This CDR3 has 13 residues. The ends were cut back, 3 bases at V and 4 bases at J, with 9 bases in the middle. CDR3 sequence reads: CASSEEIRTEAFF. Written as DNA, the CDR3 is TGTGCCAGCAGTGAGGAGATTCGCACTGAAGCTTTCTTT.

The CDR3 DNA reads as TGTGCCAGCAGCTTAGTACAGGGGGCGTACAATGAGCAGTTCTTC. It encodes CASSLVQGAYNEQFF. The gene calls are TRBV7-6 and TRBJ2-1; 9 bases agree with TRBD1. The junction had 2 bases not matched to a gene; V was cut back by 1 base and J by 4 bases. The CDR3 spans 15 residues. CDR1 and CDR2 (germline): SGHVS, FNYEAQ.

The chain has TRBV12-3 or TRBV12-4 and TRBJ2-7; 8 bases align to TRBD1. The CDR3 consists of 13 residues. Germline trimming cut 5 bases from V and 5 bases from J; bases unmatched to any gene: 5. The CDR3 DNA reads TGTGCCAGCAGTCCACAACAGGGGGACGAGCAGTACTTC. Amino acids: CASSPQQGDEQYF.

This clone was found once. The chain carries TRBV5-5 and TRBJ2-2; 11 bases fit TRBD1. The CDR3 is 16 residues long. After removal of 0 bases from V and 4 bases from J, the junction contained 2 bases not matched to a gene. Germline values: CDR1 SGHKS, CDR2 YYEKEE (reference sequence). The chain's CDR3 is CASSLGTGGFTGELFF. Written as DNA, the CDR3 is TGTGCCAGCAGCTTGGGGACAGGGGGCTTCACCGGGGAGCTGTTTTTT.

The chain's CDR3 is CASSQAGELFF. CDR3 nucleotides: TGTGCCAGCAGCCAAGCGGGGGAGCTGTTTTTT. The chain joins TRBV3-1 (or the pseudogene TRBV3-2) to TRBJ2-2; D is unresolved. The V end was cut by 1 base, the J end by 8 bases, with 2 bases between. CDR3 size: 11 residues. The germline V gene has CDR1 LGHDT and CDR2 YNNKEL (reference sequence).

The chain carries TRBV4-2 and TRBJ2-2, with 9 bases that match TRBD2. Germline CDR1 reads LGHNA; CDR2 reads YNFKEQ. This CDR3 contains 16 residues. V lost 0 bases and J lost 6; bases outside the gene matches: 5. CDR3 amino acids: CASSQEGGGAPGELFF. The DNA of the CDR3 is TGTGCCAGCAGCCAAGAAGGCGGGGGGGCCCCCGGGGAGCTGTTTTTT.

The chain links TRBV28 to TRBJ2-1; D may be TRBD2 (5 bases). Germline V CDR1 and CDR2: MDHEN, SYDVKM. V dropped 6 bases and J dropped 6 bases, with 15 bases sitting between them. The CDR3 loop spans 14 amino acids. For the CDR3, the DNA is TGTGCCAGCAGCCCGGGAACGGACTTCAATGAGCAGTTCTTC. Its translation: CASSPGTDFNEQFF.

The chain uses TRBV4-3 and TRBJ2-6, with D tentatively TRBD1 (5 bases). The CDR3 is 16 amino acids. Germline loops: CDR1 LGHNA, CDR2 YSLEER. Trimming cost V 0 bases and J 6 bases, with 12 bases left between them. CDR3 coding DNA: TGCGCCAGCAGCCAAGATTACCAGGGAATGGCCAACGTCCTGACTTTC. Amino acids: CASSQDYQGMANVLTF.

The V gene is TRBV12-3 or TRBV12-4, the J gene TRBJ1-2; TRBD1 might be the D (6 bases). CDR3 length: 13 residues. Trimming shortened V by 4 bases and J by 2 bases, and 8 bases separated the two germline ends. CDR3 nucleotide sequence: TGTGCCAGCAGTTCAGGGGACAACTATGGCTACACCTTC. It is translated as CASSSGDNYGYTF.

The rearrangement links TRBV2 to TRBJ1-1; D might be TRBD1 (5 bases). CDR1 SNHLY and CDR2 FYNNEI come from the germline V gene. The CDR3 spans 15 residues. Trimming shortened V by 6 bases and J by 5 bases, and 19 bases separated the two germline ends. CDR3 sequence reads: CASRGRDFRRTEAFF. The CDR3 DNA sequence: TGTGCCAGCAGGGGGAGGGACTTCAGGAGAACTGAAGCTTTCTTT. Filled out from reference TRBV2 and TRBJ1-1, the complete variable domain reads EPEVTQTPSHQVTQMGQEVILRCVPISNHLYFYWYRQILGQKVEFLVSFYNNEISEKSEIFDDQFSVERPDGSNFTLKIRSTKLEDSAMYFCASRGRDFRRTEAFFGQGTRLTVV.

In nucleotides, the CDR3 is TGCGCCAGCAGCTTGGACGGGTCAGGGGGCACTGAAGCTTTCTTT. Amino acid sequence: CASSLDGSGGTEAFF. This chain uses TRBV5-1 with TRBJ1-1; 7 bases align to TRBD1. Germline CDR1 SGHRS, CDR2 YFSETQ. This CDR3 spans 15 amino acids. J lost 4 bases, V lost 0 bases, and 6 bases had no gene match.

V usage is TRBV19 and J usage is TRBJ1-1; maybe TRBD1 (6 bases). The V gene's germline CDR1 is LNHDA and CDR2 SQIVND (reference sequence). The V and J ends lost 2 bases and 1 base respectively, with 11 bases between them. The CDR3 covers 15 residues. The CDR3 sequence is CASSILGGPNTEAFF. DNA of the CDR3: TGTGCCAGTAGTATATTAGGGGGTCCGAACACTGAAGCTTTCTTT. Drawing the rest from reference TRBV19 and TRBJ1-1, the complete variable domain is DGGITQSPKYLFRKEGQNVTLSCEQNLNHDAMYWYRQDPGQGLRLIYYSQIVNDFQKGDIAEGYSVSREKKESFPLTVTSAQKNPTAFYLCASSILGGPNTEAFFGQGTRLTVV.

The chain uses TRBV10-1 and TRBJ1-6, with D maybe TRBD1 (5 bases). Germline lookup yields CDR1 WNHNN and CDR2 SYGVQD (reference sequence). This CDR3 has 15 amino acids. Trimming removed 7 bases from V and 8 bases from J, with 18 bases in between. This chain's CDR3 is CASNSTVFRDSPLHF. For the CDR3, the DNA is TGCGCCAGCAACTCGACAGTTTTCCGGGATTCACCCCTCCACTTT.

The chain couples TRBV12-5 to TRBJ2-3; possible D gene TRBD2, 5 bases. Germline V gene sequence: CDR1 LGHNT, CDR2 FRNRAP. This CDR3 is 13 amino acids long. The V and J ends lost 5 bases and 4 bases respectively, with 10 bases between them. Written as DNA, the CDR3 is TGTGCTAGTGGTCCCCCCGGGGCAGATACGCAGTATTTT. Protein: CASGPPGADTQYF.

The chain joins TRBV13 to TRBJ2-1; 15 nucleotides match TRBD2. This CDR3 region has 17 residues. Trimming cost V 4 bases and J 7 bases; bases outside gene matches: 8. The germline V gene has CDR1 PRHDT and CDR2 FYEKMQ (reference sequence). The DNA of the CDR3 is TGTGCCAGCAGCTCGGTTCCGGGACTAGCGGGGGGTAATGAGCAGTTCTTC. The encoded protein is CASSSVPGLAGGNEQFF.

This clone came up once. The gene calls are TRBV2 and TRBJ2-1; 8 bases align to TRBD1. The germline V gene has CDR1 SNHLY and CDR2 FYNNEI. V was clipped by 10 bases and J by 5 bases; unmatched bases: 13. This CDR3 region has 15 residues. The CDR3 region has the DNA TGTGCCACCGCAGCCGACAGGGGAGAAGACAATGAGCAGTTCTTC. It is translated as CATAADRGEDNEQFF.

The CDR3 is CASSQLQGSYGYTF. Written as DNA, the CDR3 is TGTGCCAGCAGCCAACTACAGGGGAGCTATGGCTACACCTTC. The J gene is TRBJ1-2, the V gene TRBV14, with TRBD1 identical over 7 bases. Germline V gene lookup returns CDR1 SGHDN and CDR2 FVKESK. V lost 2 bases to trimming and J lost 4 bases; unmatched junction nucleotides: 4. This CDR3 contains 14 residues.

This clone was counted only a few times. This sequence joins TRBV18 and TRBJ2-2; D might be TRBD2 (7 bases). The V gene's germline CDR1 is KGHSH and CDR2 LQKENI. The CDR3 runs to 15 residues. V lost 0 bases, J lost 4 bases, and 9 bases lay in between. The CDR3: CASSPPGGPTGELFF. The CDR3 coding sequence is TGTGCCAGCTCACCACCGGGGGGGCCCACCGGGGAGCTGTTTTTT.

The chain employs TRBV5-1 and TRBJ2-5, with 7 bases fitting TRBD1. The CDR3 length is 16 residues. The J segment lost 4 bases and the V segment lost 3 bases, leaving 12 bases of the junction unmatched. Germline values: CDR1 SGHRS, CDR2 YFSETQ. The CDR3 sequence: CASSWGTVLMAETQYF. The DNA for the CDR3 is TGCGCCAGCAGCTGGGGGACAGTTCTTATGGCAGAGACCCAGTACTTC.

The CDR3, as DNA: TGTGCCTGGAGCGCGGCTCCGAGCACAGATACGCAGTATTTT. Translated, it gives CAWSAAPSTDTQYF. This chain connects TRBV30 to TRBJ2-3, with unresolved D. The CDR3 has 14 residues. Germline CDR1 is GTSNPN and CDR2 is SVGIG (reference sequence). Trimming left V 3 bases short and J 0 bases short, with 10 bases between.

This rearrangement joins TRBV11-1 to TRBJ2-7; D possibly corresponds to TRBD1 (5 bases). This CDR3 is built from 13 residues. CDR1 is SGHAT and CDR2 is FQDESV in the germline V gene (reference sequence). Trimming left V 0 bases short and J 2 bases short, with 5 bases between. DNA for the CDR3: TGTGCCAGCAGCTTAGCGGGGCCCTACGAGCAGTACTTC. Translating gives CASSLAGPYEQYF.

V gene TRBV12-3 or TRBV12-4 combines with J gene TRBJ1-5, with D unresolved. The CDR3 covers 12 residues. V was shortened by 3 bases and J by 5 bases, with 5 bases between the two germline ends. The CDR3 bases are TGTGCCAGCAGTTTCGCGGATCAGCCCCAGCATTTT. Encoded protein: CASSFADQPQHF.

This sequence joins TRBV3-1 (or the pseudogene TRBV3-2) and TRBJ1-2; D call uncertain. This CDR3 is 16 amino acids long. CDR1 and CDR2 (germline): LGHDT, YNNKEL (reference sequence). Deletions cut 0 bases from V and 4 bases from J, with 15 bases between. The CDR3 loop reads CASSQDINSEVYGYTF. The CDR3 DNA reads as TGTGCCAGCAGCCAAGATATAAATTCCGAGGTCTATGGCTACACCTTC.

This chain uses TRBV4-2 with TRBJ2-1, with D possibly being TRBD2 (6 bases). Germline V gene data show CDR1 as LGHNA and CDR2 as YNFKEQ. With 3 bases removed from V and 3 bases from J, the gap between germline ends came to 12 bases. The CDR3 is 15 amino acids. The DNA of the CDR3 is TGTGCCAGCAGCCAGGGGGACTCCGACTACAATGAGCAGTTCTTC. It encodes CASSQGDSDYNEQFF.

The chain couples TRBV4-1 to TRBJ1-2; 9 positions match TRBD1. The CDR3 length is 15 residues. Looked up from germline, CDR1 is MGHRA and CDR2 is YSYEKL. Losses at the gene ends were 2 bases for V and 4 bases for J; bases not matched to a gene: 5. CDR3 amino acids: CASSQWDRAAYGYTF. DNA for the CDR3: TGCGCCAGCAGCCAATGGGACAGGGCGGCCTATGGCTACACCTTC.

The rearrangement uses TRBV2 and TRBJ1-1, with D maybe TRBD1 (5 bases). The CDR3 consists of 13 residues. Germline values: CDR1 SNHLY, CDR2 FYNNEI. Trimming shortened V by 7 bases and J by 4 bases, and 13 bases separated the two germline ends. CDR3 amino acids: CASNTGGGTEAFF. The CDR3 bases are TGTGCCAGCAATACCGGGGGGGGCACTGAAGCTTTCTTT.

This chain's CDR3 is CASSLDPGQTYEQYF. CDR3 coding DNA: TGTGCCAGCAGCTTAGACCCCGGACAGACGTACGAGCAGTACTTC. The V gene is TRBV11-2, the J gene TRBJ2-7, with D maybe TRBD1 (6 bases). The germline gives CDR1 SGHAT, CDR2 FQNNGV. The CDR3 has 15 residues. The V end was cut by 0 bases, the J end by 4 bases, with 13 bases between.